This T cell receptor (beta chain) was found in a study of cytomegalovirus exposure and HLA in healthy donors. Regarding the study as a whole: Previous analysis showed most TCR beta V segments were productive about 90% or about 30% of the time. The classifier was said to identify cytomegalovirus status with high specificity and sensitivity.

Trimming took off 1 base at V and 3 bases at J, with 10 bases between the two ends. The CDR3 is 14 amino acids. The PCR had 60 Vbeta and 13 Jbeta primers. The protocol was immunoSEQ multiplex PCR, while the TCRdb copy is restricted to in-frame clones and leaves out a portion. The sample carries 190,000 or so clones, roughly three quarters recorded once. A single count supports this clone. Its antigen remains unidentified. The sample taken for sequencing was PBMCs. V gene TRBV5-3 combines with J gene TRBJ2-5; a possible D gene is TRBD2 (5 bases). TRBV5-3 is an ORF; its function is uncertain. The source is a male donor in good health and CMV-seropositive. The CDR3 DNA reads as TGTGCCAGAAGCTTGTCGTCGGGAAAAGAGACCCAGTACTTC. It codes for CARSLSSGKETQYF.